Presented here are 18 T cell receptor beta chains from one specimen sequenced in a study of T-cell reconstitution after alpha-beta-depleted transplantation in children. It was with unique molecular identifiers that the TCRbeta library was prepared. TCRdb re-derived calls from the PCR reads in MiXCR, one entry per CDR3 protein. This table has some 550,000 distinct CDR3 sequences, around 20% appearing once. The sequenced sample was PBMCs from the stem cell graft donor, obtained from the stem cell graft. The receptors here all came from a human donor who donated a stem cell graft to a child with acute lymphoblastic leukemia.

V gene TRBV5-1 combines with J gene TRBJ2-7, with 9 bases that match TRBD2. This CDR3 is 16 amino acids long. The trim removed 3 bases at V and 4 bases at J, leaving 11 bases unmatched. CDR1 and CDR2 from the germline V gene are SGHRS and YFSETQ. The CDR3 DNA follows: TGCGCCAGCAGCTCCCGTGGACTAGCGACCCAATACGAGCAGTACTTC. Translated, it gives CASSSRGLATQYEQYF. Full variable domain (rest looked up from reference TRBV5-1 and TRBJ2-7): KAGVTQTPRYLIKTRGQQVTLSCSPISGHRSVSWYQQTPGQGLQFLFEYFSETQRNKGNFPGRFSGRQFSNSRSEMNVSTLELGDSALYLCASSSRGLATQYEQYFGPGTRLTVT.

The chain employs TRBV7-2 and TRBJ2-7, with D maybe TRBD2 (6 bases). Trimming took 5 bases from V and 3 from J, leaving 17 bases between them. Germline V gene lookup returns CDR1 SGHTA and CDR2 FQGNSA. The CDR3 has 15 residues. The CDR3, as DNA: TGTGCCAGCAGCGAAGGGACTTTAAAGGTCTACGAGCAGTACTTC. Translating it yields CASSEGTLKVYEQYF.

The chain couples TRBV10-3 to TRBJ2-7; D is undetermined. This CDR3 is built from 13 residues. The germline CDR1 and CDR2 sequences are ENHRY and SYGVKD. Trimming removed 2 bases at V and 3 bases at J, with 8 bases between. The CDR3 nucleotides read TGTGCCATCAGTGAGCGGGTACTCTACGAGCAGTACTTC. Protein sequence: CAISERVLYEQYF.

This clonotype has a handful of counts. J is TRBJ2-5 and V is TRBV6-4; D possibly corresponds to TRBD1 (5 bases). The CDR3 spans 14 residues. Germline CDR1 MRHNA, CDR2 SNTAGT. V was cut by 2 bases and J by 5 bases, with 12 bases left in between. The CDR3 nucleotides read TGTGCCAGCAGTGACCAGGCAGGGCGGGAGACCCAGTACTTC. It specifies CASSDQAGRETQYF.

The gene calls are TRBV7-9 and TRBJ1-1, with D perhaps matching TRBD1 (5 bases). The germline gives CDR1 SEHNR, CDR2 FQNEAQ (reference sequence). The CDR3 is made up of 16 amino acids. V was clipped by 5 bases and J by 3 bases, with 19 bases between them. Here the CDR3 DNA reads TGTGCCAGCAGCAACTGGGGAGGGGCCTTTGACACTGAAGCTTTCTTT. Translation: CASSNWGGAFDTEAFF.

The CDR3 here is CASSYGTSGFSSYNEQFF. Written as DNA, the CDR3 is TGTGCCAGCAGTTACGGGACTAGCGGGTTTAGCTCCTACAATGAGCAGTTCTTC. The genes are TRBV12-3 or TRBV12-4 and TRBJ2-1; 12 nucleotides agree with TRBD2. The CDR3 totals 18 residues. V lost 4 bases to trimming and J lost 0 bases; unmatched junction nucleotides: 7.

The sample holds a few counts of this clonotype. Here the CDR3 reads CASSLGLALSYNEQFF. CDR3 DNA sequence: TGTGCCAGCAGCTTAGGGCTAGCCCTCTCCTACAATGAGCAGTTCTTC. The gene calls are TRBV7-2 and TRBJ2-1, with a possible D match to TRBD2 (5 bases). Germline V lookup: CDR1 SGHTA, CDR2 FQGNSA. This CDR3 comprises 16 residues. The V end lost 1 base, the J end lost 0 bases, and 10 bases lay between the germline ends.

This clonotype was counted between two and nine times. The rearrangement joins TRBV29-1 to TRBJ2-7; 11 bases agree with TRBD2. Germline V gene lookup returns CDR1 SQVTM and CDR2 ANQGSEA. Trimming at V came to 6 bases and at J to 2 bases, leaving 0 bases not matched to a gene. This CDR3 spans 12 amino acids. The DNA for the CDR3 is TGCAGCGTGACTAGCGGGGCCTACGAGCAGTACTTC. It encodes CSVTSGAYEQYF.

The sample holds many counts of this clonotype. The V gene is TRBV4-2, the J gene TRBJ1-2; possible D gene TRBD1, 5 bases. The CDR3 totals 14 residues. Germline loops: CDR1 LGHNA, CDR2 YNFKEQ. Trimming removed 3 bases from V and 8 bases from J, with 16 bases in between. This CDR3 reads CASSQHSRESGYTF. CDR3 coding DNA: TGTGCCAGCAGCCAGCATTCCAGGGAGAGCGGCTACACCTTC.

This clonotype was seen ten or more times. The rearrangement joins TRBV20-1 to TRBJ2-3, with D tentatively TRBD1 (6 bases). Germline V lookup: CDR1 DFQATT, CDR2 SNEGSKA (reference sequence). Trimming shortened V by 2 bases and J by 3 bases, and 9 bases separated the two germline ends. This CDR3 contains 13 residues. In nucleotides, the CDR3 is TGCAGTGCTAGAAGGCAGGGGACAGATACGCAGTATTTT. Its protein product is CSARRQGTDTQYF.

The chain carries TRBV5-1 and TRBJ1-3; possible D gene TRBD1, 5 bases. The V gene's germline CDR1 is SGHRS and CDR2 YFSETQ. The CDR3 is made up of 13 amino acids. Trimming removed 0 bases at V and 8 bases at J, with 9 bases between. The CDR3, as DNA: TGCGCCAGCAGCTTGGAATTGGGGGACACCATATATTTT. It translates to CASSLELGDTIYF.

There are a few counts of this clonotype. The chain is built from TRBV20-1 and TRBJ2-7, with D possibly matching TRBD1 (7 bases). The V gene lost 7 bases and the J gene lost 1 base, with 14 bases spanning the gap. In germline, CDR1 is DFQATT, CDR2 SNEGSKA (reference sequence). The CDR3 is made up of 13 amino acids. Here the CDR3 DNA reads TGCAGTGTCCCGACAGGGAGGTCCTACGAGCAGTACTTC. Protein: CSVPTGRSYEQYF.

This clonotype showed up many times. This sequence joins TRBV2 and TRBJ1-5; D remains ambiguous. The CDR3 has 13 amino acids. V lost 1 base, J lost 1 base, and 2 bases lay in between. Germline-derived CDR1 and CDR2 are SNHLY and FYNNEI. CDR3 in amino acids: CASSEGSNQPQHF. The CDR3 DNA reads TGTGCCAGCAGTGAAGGCAGCAATCAGCCCCAGCATTTT.

The V call is TRBV5-1, the J call TRBJ2-7; 7 bases match TRBD1. Germline values: CDR1 SGHRS, CDR2 YFSETQ. The CDR3 sequence is 14 residues long. V gave up 4 bases and J gave up 6 bases; unmatched junction bases: 10. The chain's CDR3 is CASSTTGTSGEQYF. The CDR3 region has the DNA TGCGCCAGCAGCACGACAGGGACCTCTGGCGAGCAGTACTTC.

The chain uses TRBV20-1 and TRBJ1-6, with 10 bases lining up with TRBD1. The CDR3 is 17 residues long. Unmatched junction bases numbered 8, after V lost 6 bases and J lost 0 bases. Germline CDR1 is DFQATT and CDR2 is SNEGSKA (reference sequence). The CDR3 reads CSAKGQGGGSYNSPLHF. CDR3 DNA sequence: TGCAGTGCGAAAGGACAGGGGGGAGGCTCCTATAATTCACCCCTCCACTTT.

The J gene is TRBJ1-1, the V gene TRBV10-1, with D tentatively TRBD1 (6 bases). There are 15 residues in the CDR3. V was cut by 5 bases and J by 0 bases, with 13 bases left in between. Germline V gives CDR1 WNHNN, CDR2 SYGVQD (reference sequence). The CDR3 coding sequence is TGCGCCAGCAGTCCAGCAACAGGGCTGAACACTGAAGCTTTCTTT. Its translation: CASSPATGLNTEAFF.

In this sample, this clonotype turned up a few times. The genes are TRBV7-6 and TRBJ2-7; 7 bases agree with TRBD1. There are 14 residues in the CDR3. The germline V gene has CDR1 SGHVS and CDR2 FNYEAQ. Trimming at V came to 5 bases and at J to 1 base, leaving 5 bases not matched to a gene. The CDR3 nucleotides are TGTGCCAGCAGCCCTGACAGGGATTCCTACGAGCAGTACTTC. This gives the protein CASSPDRDSYEQYF.

This clonotype was seen a few times. V and J are TRBV18 and TRBJ2-7; D gene uncertain. Germline V gene sequence: CDR1 KGHSH, CDR2 LQKENI. There are 12 residues in the CDR3. Trimming cost V 4 bases and J 5 bases, with 9 bases left between them. CDR3 nucleotides: TGTGCCAGCTCACTTCACAGCAACGAGCAGTACTTC. It is translated as CASSLHSNEQYF.